This T cell receptor beta chain was documented in a study of spatial heterogeneity in lung cancer (dated by TCRdb to about 2019). Study-wide context: Donors were about 70 patients with early-stage, untreated non-small cell lung cancer from the lung TRACERx cohort. TCR repertoire features were related to nonsynonymous mutation counts determined by whole-exome sequencing of tumor tissue. Both alpha and beta chains were TCR-sequenced in samples taken at surgery, namely 220 tumor regions, 63 to 70 matched nontumor lung samples and about 54 PBMC samples. Follow-up PBMC samples were sequenced whenever available, and the median time to follow-up was approximately two years after resection. The study quantitatively compared TCR alpha and beta repertoires across multiple tumor regions, matched nontumor lung and blood in non-small cell lung cancer. Beta-chain transcripts were consistently detected in greater numbers than alpha-chain transcripts, which likely reflected higher beta-chain transcript abundance. In the raw uncorrected reads, each unique combination of TCR and UMI appeared more than ten times on average.

Overall study outcomes, separate from this receptor: Confirming at a functional level the hypothesis that regional TCRs recognize regional mutations was considered to require additional single-cell paired TCR alpha and beta sequencing. Only 14 patients were included in the comparisons of baseline and follow-up blood repertoires. Ubiquitous expanded tumor TCRs were found in blood more often at tumor resection than at routine follow-up.

The cysteine opens and the phenylalanine closes a CDR3 of 15 amino acids. Here the CDR3 DNA is all that survives: 45 bases in frame from base 1. The germline ends are 9 bases apart after V is trimmed by 0 bases and J by 4 bases. CDR1 SGHNT and CDR2 YENEEA are derived from the germline V gene. Libraries came from 5' RACE. Sequencing was carried out with a NextSeq 500. To allow correction of PCR and sequencing errors, the TCR library protocol tagged every TCR cDNA molecule with a unique molecular identifier. On the authors' methods: Decombinator tools were used for TCR identification, UMI-based error correction and CDR3 extraction. TCRs above a frequency of 2 per 1,000, corresponding to the top 1% of the tumor frequency distribution, were defined as expanded. Renyi diversity was computed with the R vegan package after each repertoire had been subsampled 100 times to 5,000 TCRs. To build CDR3 similarity networks, amino acid triplet string-kernel similarity was used, and CDR3s were connected when their pairwise similarity was above 0.82. TCRdb trimmed public reads at Q25 via fastp, called clones via MiXCR and kept in-frame beta chains. Records with the same CDR3 protein are collapsed into one entry carrying the most frequent genes and DNA. TCRdb's processing, not the study's, gives the V and J calls here. This sample comprises 45,000 to 65,000 distinct CDR3 sequences, roughly 7.4% of them detected only once. The ten largest clonotypes hold around 33% of the sample.

The time point label, read with the paper, signifies: blood at routine non-recurrence follow-up after resection. TCR sequencing used whole RNA extracted from tumor and nontumor lung tissue, or from cryopreserved PBMC samples, without cell sorting. Patients were selected for TCR sequencing only if sufficient RNA was available from at least two tumor regions. Concerning this clonotype: The specificity of this receptor is unknown. Base qualities were left out, and no much larger clone turns up one base away.

The sequence joins TRBV11-3 to TRBJ2-2; no D gene call is confident. The sequence was obtained from a female donor with early-stage non-small cell lung cancer. This specimen was PBMCs, taken at follow-up. The nucleotides read TGTGCCAGCAGCTTAGACTTCCTTGGCACCGGGGAGCTGTTTTTT. This encodes CASSLDFLGTGELFF.